These 21 T cell receptor beta chains were sequenced from one sample in a study of T-cell reconstitution after alpha-beta-depleted transplantation in children. Researchers prepared the TCRbeta library using unique molecular identifiers, the study reports. TCRdb reprocessed the PCR reads via MiXCR and lists one record per CDR3 protein. The sample contains about 72,000 distinct CDR3 sequences, 5.5% to 7.5% of which appear only once. Sequencing used PBMCs from the stem cell graft donor, obtained from the stem cell graft. These receptors all stem from a human donor who donated a stem cell graft to a child with acute lymphoblastic leukemia.

The table lists this clonotype with many counts. The V call is TRBV7-8, the J call TRBJ2-7, with 7 bases identical to TRBD2. J lost 1 base, V lost 3 bases, and 6 bases had no gene match. CDR3 length equals 15 residues. Germline V gene sequence: CDR1 SGHVS, CDR2 FQNEAQ. The CDR3 DNA reads as TGTGCCAGCAGCTTGATAGCGGGTACGTCCTACGAGCAGTACTTC. Protein sequence: CASSLIAGTSYEQYF.

This clonotype has at least ten counts. The gene calls are TRBV20-1 and TRBJ1-5; TRBD1 matches 8 bases. The CDR3 sequence is 12 residues long. In germline, CDR1 is DFQATT, CDR2 SNEGSKA (reference sequence). Trimming cost V 6 bases and J 5 bases; bases outside gene matches: 3. The CDR3 here is CSADRGDQPQHF. The CDR3, as DNA: TGCAGTGCCGACAGGGGAGATCAGCCCCAGCATTTT.

In this sample, this clonotype turned up a few times. The rearrangement uses TRBV6-1 and TRBJ2-5; D is undetermined. The CDR3 is 14 amino acids. The V gene's germline CDR1 is MNHNS and CDR2 SASEGT. The V gene lost 1 base and the J gene lost 5 bases, with 11 bases spanning the gap. The CDR3 sequence is CASSEDPRRETQYF. CDR3 DNA: TGTGCCAGCAGTGAAGACCCCAGGCGGGAGACCCAGTACTTC.

This clonotype was observed at least ten times. V usage is TRBV29-1 and J usage is TRBJ2-1, with 11 nucleotides matching TRBD1. The trim removed 0 bases at V and 6 bases at J, leaving 4 bases unmatched. The CDR3 has 15 residues. Germline values: CDR1 SQVTM, CDR2 ANQGSEA. Here the CDR3 reads CSVEDLGTGGNEQFF. CDR3 DNA sequence: TGCAGCGTTGAAGATCTTGGGACAGGGGGCAATGAGCAGTTCTTC.

This clonotype was detected ten times or more. The chain has TRBV6-1 and TRBJ2-1; maybe TRBD2 (7 bases). Germline CDR1 MNHNS, CDR2 SASEGT. With 2 bases removed from V and 9 bases from J, the gap between germline ends came to 17 bases. CDR3 length: 15 amino acids. The CDR3 protein is CASSEFSEGGSEQFF. CDR3 nucleotides: TGTGCCAGCAGTGAATTCAGCGAGGGGGGGAGTGAGCAGTTCTTC.

In this sample, this clonotype turned up a few times. The CDR3 coding sequence is TGTGCCAGCAGTTACACAGTAGCCAAAAACATTCAGTACTTC. Its protein is CASSYTVAKNIQYF. The gene calls are TRBV6-2 or TRBV6-3 and TRBJ2-4; D is undetermined. The CDR3 extends over 14 amino acids. V lost 2 bases to trimming and J lost 0 bases, with 5 bases between them. The germline V gene encodes CDR1 MNHEY and CDR2 SVGEGT.

This clonotype was seen repeatedly, ten times or more. The chain has TRBV3-1 and TRBJ1-1; no firm D call. The CDR3 runs to 15 residues. The V end was cut by 0 bases, the J end by 1 base, with 9 bases between. Germline CDR1 LGHDT, CDR2 YNNKEL (reference sequence). The CDR3 DNA is TGTGCCAGCAGCCAAGAAACGGTACCGAACACTGAAGCTTTCTTT. This encodes CASSQETVPNTEAFF.

This clonotype came up once. A read error may be the cause here, since a much bigger clone is one base away. This rearrangement joins TRBV29-1 to TRBJ2-7, with TRBD2 as a possible D gene (6 bases). The V gene lost 8 bases and the J gene lost 3 bases, with 26 bases spanning the gap. Germline CDR1 SQVTM, CDR2 ANQGSEA. The CDR3 extends over 16 amino acids. The CDR3 spells CSFSERLPEGLYEQYF. The CDR3 DNA is TGCAGCTTTTCTGAGCGTCTACCTGAGGGACTCTACGAGCAGTACTTC.

The V call is TRBV29-1, the J call TRBJ2-3; D uncertain. The CDR3 is 12 residues long. CDR1 SQVTM and CDR2 ANQGSEA come from the germline V gene. V was clipped by 3 bases and J by 2 bases, with 6 bases between them. The CDR3 protein is CSVDLPTDTQYF. CDR3 in DNA: TGCAGCGTTGACCTCCCCACAGATACGCAGTATTTT.

This clonotype was counted at least ten times. This sequence joins TRBV6-1 and TRBJ2-3; no definite D call. Trimming shortened V by 8 bases and J by 1 base, and 16 bases separated the two germline ends. There are 15 residues in the CDR3. Germline-derived CDR1 and CDR2 are MNHNS and SASEGT. The CDR3 bases are TGTGCCAGCCGGATTGATGGAGCTGGCACAGATACGCAGTATTTT. Protein: CASRIDGAGTDTQYF.

This clonotype has at least ten counts. The chain is built from TRBV5-6 and TRBJ2-1; D uncertain. Trimming shortened V by 4 bases and J by 6 bases, and 8 bases separated the two germline ends. The CDR3 extends over 12 amino acids. CDR1 is SGHDT and CDR2 is YYEEEE in the germline V gene. Here the CDR3 reads CASSGPSNEQFF. CDR3 bases: TGTGCCAGCAGCGGACCTAGCAATGAGCAGTTCTTC.

This clonotype has only a few counts. The V and J genes are TRBV4-1 and TRBJ1-1; TRBD1 agrees at 7 bases. The CDR3 length is 15 residues. Unmatched junction bases numbered 2, after V lost 0 bases and J lost 1 base. CDR1 is MGHRA, CDR2 YSYEKL, per germline. This chain's CDR3 is CASSQDTGANTEAFF. CDR3 sequence (DNA): TGCGCCAGCAGCCAAGACACAGGGGCGAACACTGAAGCTTTCTTT.

This clonotype was recorded at least ten times. The J gene is TRBJ2-3, the V gene TRBV12-3 or TRBV12-4, with D tentatively TRBD2 (5 bases). V gave up 5 bases and J gave up 3 bases, with 9 bases separating them. The CDR3 is made up of 13 amino acids. CDR3 amino acids: CASSLSGTDTQYF. The CDR3 DNA reads as TGTGCCAGCAGTCTATCGGGGACAGATACGCAGTATTTT.

Ten or more counts support this clonotype. The chain recombines TRBV7-2 with TRBJ1-2; D remains ambiguous. This CDR3 comprises 16 residues. From germline, CDR1 is SGHTA and CDR2 FQGNSA. Trimming stripped 3 bases from V and 3 bases from J, with 17 bases between. CDR3 region: CASSLPDGRSDYGYTF. The CDR3 nucleotides read TGTGCCAGCAGCTTGCCGGACGGCAGGTCAGACTATGGCTACACCTTC.

This clonotype was recorded at least ten times. The V and J genes are TRBV5-6 and TRBJ1-3; perhaps TRBD1 as D (5 bases). The CDR3 extends over 16 amino acids. Germline CDR1 is SGHDT and CDR2 is YYEEEE. Trimming stripped 4 bases from V and 4 bases from J, with 18 bases between. The CDR3 loop reads CASSPFGGTAGNTIYF. For the CDR3, the DNA is TGTGCCAGCAGCCCCTTTGGAGGGACGGCAGGAAACACCATATATTTT. The variable domain in full, with the rest retrieved from reference TRBV5-6 and TRBJ1-3, is DAGVTQSPTHLIKTRGQQVTLRCSPKSGHDTVSWYQQALGQGPQFIFQYYEEEERQRGNFPDRFSGHQFPNYSSELNVNALLLGDSALYLCASSPFGGTAGNTIYFGEGSWLTVV.

This clonotype was seen at least ten times. The rearrangement links TRBV10-3 to TRBJ2-3; D perhaps matches TRBD2 (6 bases). V lost 3 bases to trimming and J lost 5 bases, with 15 bases between them. The CDR3 length is 15 residues. Germline V CDR1 and CDR2: ENHRY, SYGVKD. The CDR3 DNA is TGTGCCATCAGTGAAGGGGCTAGCGCCAGAGATACGCAGTATTTT. This codes for CAISEGASARDTQYF.

At least ten counts were recorded for this clonotype. V gene TRBV6-4 combines with J gene TRBJ2-2; D might be TRBD1 (5 bases). Trimming shortened V by 5 bases and J by 4 bases, and 8 bases separated the two germline ends. This CDR3 is built from 13 residues. CDR1 and CDR2 (germline): MRHNA, SNTAGT. The CDR3 here is CASSHDSTGELFF. CDR3 nucleotides: TGTGCCAGCAGTCATGACAGCACCGGGGAGCTGTTTTTT.

In this sample, this clonotype turned up many times. The chain is built from TRBV9 and TRBJ2-1, with 7 nucleotides matching TRBD1. CDR1 is SGDLS and CDR2 is YYNGEE in the germline V gene. V shed 4 bases and J 6 bases; nucleotides not matched to a gene: 7. The CDR3 is 14 amino acids. CDR3 sequence: CASSSRTGANEQFF. CDR3 DNA: TGTGCCAGCAGCTCCCGGACAGGTGCCAATGAGCAGTTCTTC.

This chain uses TRBV20-1 with TRBJ2-7, with D perhaps TRBD1 or TRBD2 (5 bases each). The CDR3 has 14 residues. With 3 bases removed from V and 3 bases from J, the gap between germline ends came to 15 bases. Germline V gene data show CDR1 as DFQATT and CDR2 as SNEGSKA (reference sequence). CDR3 nucleotides: TGCAGTGCTAGGGACGCCCAGGGAGACTACGAGCAGTACTTC. It codes for CSARDAQGDYEQYF.

This chain joins TRBV20-1 and TRBJ1-1, with D perhaps matching TRBD1 (5 bases). Germline-derived CDR1 and CDR2 are DFQATT and SNEGSKA (reference sequence). The CDR3 contains 14 residues. The CDR3 DNA follows: TGCATTGCCAGGGCGGGGGTCTGGAACACTGAAGCTTTCTTT. Translated, it gives CIARAGVWNTEAFF.

This clonotype was seen a handful of times. The V and J genes are TRBV12-5 and TRBJ1-2, with TRBD1 identical over 8 bases. The CDR3 loop spans 14 amino acids. Per germline, CDR1 LGHNT and CDR2 FRNRAP. With 2 bases clipped from V and 6 bases from J, the junction kept 5 bases outside the gene matches. The CDR3 region is CASGLTGTGDGYTF. Here the CDR3 DNA reads TGTGCTAGTGGTTTGACCGGGACAGGAGATGGCTACACCTTC.